This is a list of T cell receptor beta chains from one sample in a study of blood T cell repertoires in COVID-19. Sequencing used immunoSEQ multiplex PCR; TCRdb keeps in-frame clones, though not all of them. Of 70,000 to 75,000 clones in the sample, about 82% were seen once. Sequenced input: peripheral blood. These TCRs come from a woman of 80 years or more with active or convalescent COVID-19. Both conserved end residues are part of each CDR3.

v_gene: TRBV10-3
j_gene: TRBJ1-4
CDR3aa: CAIRENEKLFF

v_gene: TRBV6-5
j_gene: TRBJ1-2
CDR3aa: CASSYSRGWGYGYTF

v_gene: TRBV13
j_gene: TRBJ2-7
CDR3aa: CASSSGLEGVYEQYF

v_gene: TRBV11-2
j_gene: TRBJ2-1
CDR3aa: CASRKTSWTSGDYNEQFF

v_gene: TRBV27
j_gene: TRBJ1-2
CDR3aa: CASSLLSSLAANYGYTF

v_gene: TRBV28
j_gene: TRBJ1-3
CDR3aa: CASITGGTSDTIYF

v_gene: TRBV7-7
j_gene: TRBJ2-1
CDR3aa: CASSGGTSGDNEQFF

v_gene: TRBV24-1
j_gene: TRBJ2-3
CDR3aa: CATRASGTDTQYF

v_gene: TRBV19
j_gene: TRBJ1-5
CDR3aa: CASTGQGGIQPQHF

v_gene: TRBV29-1
j_gene: TRBJ2-7
CDR3aa: CSVEGTGSSSYEQYF

v_gene: TRBV19
j_gene: TRBJ2-5
CDR3aa: CASAAGPTLETQYF

v_gene: TRBV28
j_gene: TRBJ1-1
CDR3aa: CASSLGWDRGAFEAFF

v_gene: TRBV30
j_gene: TRBJ1-2
CDR3aa: CAWSTGIGYTF

v_gene: TRBV6-2/TRBV6-3
j_gene: TRBJ2-5
CDR3aa: CASSHPLGTRGGETQYF

v_gene: TRBV7-2
j_gene: TRBJ2-7
CDR3aa: CASRTTGGYEQYF

v_gene: TRBV5-1
j_gene: TRBJ1-4
CDR3aa: CASSPDTGREKLFF

v_gene: TRBV7-2
j_gene: TRBJ2-1
CDR3aa: CASSKQGSTNEQFF

v_gene: TRBV25-1
j_gene: TRBJ2-5
CDR3aa: CARATTGQETQYF

v_gene: TRBV18
j_gene: TRBJ1-1
CDR3aa: CASSGDRNTEAFF

v_gene: TRBV7-2
j_gene: TRBJ2-1
CDR3aa: CASSLAGQGPSSYNEQFF

v_gene: TRBV5-4
j_gene: TRBJ1-1
CDR3aa: CASSFGGLNTEAFF

v_gene: TRBV4-1
j_gene: TRBJ1-3
CDR3aa: CASSRGTGAGNTIYF

v_gene: TRBV27
j_gene: TRBJ1-1
CDR3aa: CASSMAGGYTEAFF

v_gene: TRBV4-1
j_gene: TRBJ1-2
CDR3aa: CASSQPSKGRDYGYTF